This record looks at one TCR beta chain sequence and its context. Its matching antigen is unknown. Sequencing used immunoSEQ multiplex PCR; TCRdb keeps in-frame clones, though not all of them. The sample lists about 56,000 clones; less than 98% were seen once. The data are from a study of siplizumab effects on memory and regulatory T cells. Notes on the study in general: Unstimulated subset assignment was obtained for only a minor fraction of alloreactive clones. Proliferating clones, CD4+ or CD8+, lacked an assignable naive or memory phenotype in roughly 75-96% of cases.

The V gene lost 6 bases and the J gene lost 1 base, with 12 bases spanning the gap. Germline CDR1 reads MNHEY; CDR2 reads SVGAGI. This CDR3 is 14 amino acids long. This TCR came from a human donor in good health. The chain employs TRBV6-5 and TRBJ1-1; D may be TRBD1 (5 bases). Sequenced sample: naive CD8+ T cells sorted from blood. The chain's CDR3 is CASSSTGPNTEAFF. The CDR3, as DNA: TGTGCCAGCAGCTCCACAGGACCGAACACTGAAGCTTTCTTT.